This is a list of T cell receptor beta chains from one sample in a study of blood T cell repertoires in COVID-19. The repertoire was sequenced with immunoSEQ multiplex PCR; TCRdb's copy has only in-frame clones and lacks some. The sample yields roughly 130,000 clones, roughly 89% seen once. Source material: PBMCs or T cells enriched from blood (not recorded which). These receptors were taken from a woman aged 25 to 39 who had recovered from COVID-19. CDR3s include the opening cysteine and the closing phenylalanine or tryptophan. D genes are given only for firm matches. A clone size is listed for some rows: how often the clone was seen (once, few, many), or a class if it is expanded.

V: TRBV27; D: TRBD2; size: -; J: TRBJ2-7; DNA: TGTGCCAGCAGTTTACGGCCGGATCGACTAGCGGCCCCCCTCTACGAGCAGTACTTC; CDR3: CASSLRPDRLAAPLYEQYF
V: TRBV11-2; D: TRBD1; size: -; J: TRBJ2-7; DNA: TGTGCCAGCAGCTTAACCCGACAGGGTGCCTACGAGCAGTACTTC; CDR3: CASSLTRQGAYEQYF
V: TRBV14; D: -; size: -; J: TRBJ2-7; DNA: TGTGCCAGCAGCCAAGTAAGGGGAGGCGAGCAGTACTTC; CDR3: CASSQVRGGEQYF
V: TRBV4-1; D: -; size: -; J: TRBJ1-4; DNA: TGCGCCAGCAGCCAGGCTGATAATGAAAAACTGTTTTTT; CDR3: CASSQADNEKLFF
V: TRBV4-3; D: -; size: -; J: TRBJ2-2; DNA: TGCGCCAGCAGCTACCTAGCGAACACCGGGGAGCTGTTTTTT; CDR3: CASSYLANTGELFF
V: TRBV5-1; D: -; size: -; J: TRBJ2-3; DNA: TGCGCCAGCAACCCGGTGGGAGGCACAGATACGCAGTATTTT; CDR3: CASNPVGGTDTQYF
V: TRBV3-1/TRBV3-2; D: -; size: -; J: TRBJ1-5; DNA: TGTGCCAGCAGCCGGGGCCTCAATAGCAATCAGCCCCAGCATTTT; CDR3: CASSRGLNSNQPQHF
V: TRBV2; D: TRBD2; size: -; J: TRBJ2-7; DNA: TGTGCCAGCAGTGAAGCCCGACTAGCGGGGGCCATCGAGCAGTACTTC; CDR3: CASSEARLAGAIEQYF
V: TRBV6-1; D: -; size: few; J: TRBJ2-1; DNA: TGTGCCAGCAGTGAACCAGAAGAGGGAAGCAATGAGCAGTTCTTC; CDR3: CASSEPEEGSNEQFF
V: TRBV5-8; D: -; size: -; J: TRBJ2-7; DNA: TGTGCCAGCAGCTTACTGCGGACGGGGACCTACGAGCAGTACTTC; CDR3: CASSLLRTGTYEQYF
V: TRBV19; D: -; size: -; J: TRBJ1-3; DNA: TGTGCCAGTAGTATGTGGTGGAATTTTGAGGATCCCCCGTCTGGAAACACCATATATTTT; CDR3: CASSMWWNFEDPPSGNTIYF
V: TRBV5-4; D: -; size: -; J: TRBJ2-3; DNA: TGTGCCAGCAGCATACTCACAGATACGCAGTATTTT; CDR3: CASSILTDTQYF
V: TRBV6-1; D: -; size: -; J: TRBJ2-3; DNA: TGTGCCAGCAGTGAAGGGGGTTCCCGCGGAGGGCAGTATTTT; CDR3: CASSEGGSRGGQYF
V: TRBV28; D: TRBD2; size: -; J: TRBJ2-1; DNA: TGTGCCAGCAGTTTCGCACGGAGAGCGGGAGGGCTTAGGAATGAGCAGTTCTTC; CDR3: CASSFARRAGGLRNEQFF
V: TRBV6-1; D: -; size: once; J: TRBJ1-2; DNA: TGTGCCAGCAGTGAAGGGGGAGGACGCATGAACTATGGCTACACCTTC; CDR3: CASSEGGGRMNYGYTF
V: TRBV5-8; D: -; size: few; J: TRBJ2-2; DNA: TGTGCCAGCAGCCTAATGCGGGACGGGTACACCGGGGAGCTGTTTTTT; CDR3: CASSLMRDGYTGELFF
V: TRBV19; D: TRBD1; size: -; J: TRBJ1-4; DNA: TGTGCCAGTAGTATCAGGCAGGGGGACGAAAAACTGTTTTTT; CDR3: CASSIRQGDEKLFF
V: TRBV10-3; D: -; size: once; J: TRBJ1-1; DNA: TGTGCCATCAGTGAGTCTGAACAGGGACGGAAGAACACTGAAGCTTTCTTT; CDR3: CAISESEQGRKNTEAFF
V: TRBV7-9; D: -; size: -; J: TRBJ1-5; DNA: TGTGCCAGCAGCTTAGACGGGCAGGGCAGACAGCCCCAGCATTTT; CDR3: CASSLDGQGRQPQHF
V: TRBV7-9; D: -; size: -; J: TRBJ2-2; DNA: TGTGCCAGCAGTCCCCCGGGTACCGGGGAGCTGTTTTTT; CDR3: CASSPPGTGELFF
V: TRBV21-1; D: -; size: -; J: TRBJ1-3; DNA: TGTGCCAGCAGCAACGCTAGGACAGGGCTCCAGGGAAACACCATATATTTT; CDR3: CASSNARTGLQGNTIYF
V: TRBV7-8; D: TRBD1; size: -; J: TRBJ2-1; DNA: TGTGCCAGCAGACCGAGGACAGGGGTTCTCCACAATGAGCAGTTCTTC; CDR3: CASRPRTGVLHNEQFF
V: TRBV4-2; D: -; size: -; J: TRBJ2-1; DNA: TGTGCCAGCAGCCAAGCTCATAGCTCCTACAATGAGCAGTTCTTC; CDR3: CASSQAHSSYNEQFF
V: TRBV5-1; D: TRBD2; size: -; J: TRBJ2-7; DNA: TGCGCCAGCAGCTATAGCGGGAGGGTCGACGAGCAGTACTTC; CDR3: CASSYSGRVDEQYF
V: TRBV18; D: TRBD2; size: -; J: TRBJ2-1; DNA: TGTGCCAGCTCACCACCGACTAGCGGGAGGACCTACAATGAGCAGTTCTTC; CDR3: CASSPPTSGRTYNEQFF
V: TRBV28; D: TRBD1; size: -; J: TRBJ1-4; DNA: TGTGCCACGAAGAACCCTAAAGGGGGCAGCTCCCTCGAAAAACTGTTTTTT; CDR3: CATKNPKGGSSLEKLFF
V: TRBV5-6; D: -; size: -; J: TRBJ2-7; DNA: TGTGCCAGCGCCCGATTAAAAACCCGGGACATCTACGAGCAGTACTTC; CDR3: CASARLKTRDIYEQYF
V: TRBV19; D: -; size: -; J: TRBJ1-2; DNA: TGTGCCAGTAGTATGTGGCAGGGCGGTGGCTACACCTTC; CDR3: CASSMWQGGGYTF
V: TRBV25-1; D: -; size: once; J: TRBJ1-2; DNA: TGTGCCAGCAGTGAAAGTGAGACTCTCTATGGCTACACCTTC; CDR3: CASSESETLYGYTF
V: TRBV28; D: TRBD2; size: -; J: TRBJ2-1; DNA: TGTGCCAGCAGTTGGGCGGGAGCGGAACTATACAATGAGCAGTTCTTC; CDR3: CASSWAGAELYNEQFF
V: TRBV18; D: TRBD2; size: -; J: TRBJ2-7; DNA: TGTGCCAGCTCAAAAAGCGGGACCTACGAGCAGTACTTC; CDR3: CASSKSGTYEQYF
V: TRBV7-9; D: -; size: -; J: TRBJ2-5; DNA: TGTGCCAGCAGCGTCCGGGGTGAGACCCAGTACTTC; CDR3: CASSVRGETQYF
V: TRBV7-2; D: -; size: -; J: TRBJ2-1; DNA: TGTGCCAGCAGCTTCAGTGGGAGTTCCTACAATGAGCAGTTCTTC; CDR3: CASSFSGSSYNEQFF
V: TRBV5-1; D: TRBD2; size: -; J: TRBJ2-1; DNA: TGCGCCAGCAGCTTGGTTCCCGGGAGGGCCGGGAATGAGCAGTTCTTC; CDR3: CASSLVPGRAGNEQFF
V: TRBV19; D: -; size: -; J: TRBJ1-2; DNA: TGTGCCAGTAGTATAGTCTCAGACTATGGCTACACCTTC; CDR3: CASSIVSDYGYTF
V: TRBV11-2; D: -; size: once; J: TRBJ2-1; DNA: TGTGCCAGCAGCTTAATAAGTACAAACAATGAGCAGTTCTTC; CDR3: CASSLISTNNEQFF
V: TRBV14; D: -; size: -; J: TRBJ1-3; DNA: TGTGCCAGCAGCCAAGTCTCTCCCCGCTCTGGAAACACCATATATTTT; CDR3: CASSQVSPRSGNTIYF
V: TRBV5-1; D: -; size: once; J: TRBJ2-5; DNA: TGCGCCAGCAGCCCACCCAGTTGGGAGACCCAGTACTTC; CDR3: CASSPPSWETQYF
V: TRBV4-2; D: -; size: -; J: TRBJ2-1; DNA: TGTGCCAGCAGCCAAGCAGGGGTTCTAGGTTATTACAATGAGCAGTTCTTC; CDR3: CASSQAGVLGYYNEQFF
V: TRBV14; D: TRBD2; size: -; J: TRBJ2-3; DNA: TGTGCCAGCCGGAGCGGGAGAGTCACAGATACGCAGTATTTT; CDR3: CASRSGRVTDTQYF
V: TRBV28; D: -; size: large; J: TRBJ1-6; DNA: TGTGCCAGCGAAACCAATAGGGGCGCGGGGTCACCCCTCCACTTT; CDR3: CASETNRGAGSPLHF
V: TRBV29-1; D: TRBD2; size: -; J: TRBJ2-1; DNA: TGCAGCGTTGATAGGAGCGGGAGGAGGGGTGAGCAGTTCTTC; CDR3: CSVDRSGRRGEQFF
V: TRBV25-1; D: -; size: -; J: TRBJ1-2; DNA: TGTGCCAGCAGTGAAGGGCGAAGGGGACACTTC; CDR3: CASSEGRRGHF
V: TRBV4-1; D: TRBD1; size: -; J: TRBJ1-1; DNA: TGCGCCAGCAGCCAAGAGACAGGGACTGAAGCTTTCTTT; CDR3: CASSQETGTEAFF
V: TRBV6-4; D: -; size: many; J: TRBJ2-3; DNA: TGTGCCAGCAGTGACGGTGCGGGGAGCACAGATACGCAGTATTTT; CDR3: CASSDGAGSTDTQYF
V: TRBV30; D: TRBD1; size: -; J: TRBJ1-3; DNA: TGTGCCTGGACCACATCCGGGACAGGGCATGGAAACACCATATATTTT; CDR3: CAWTTSGTGHGNTIYF
V: TRBV18; D: -; size: once; J: TRBJ2-3; DNA: TGTGCCAGCTCACCAACAGGTTACACAGATACGCAGTATTTT; CDR3: CASSPTGYTDTQYF
V: TRBV7-2; D: TRBD2; size: -; J: TRBJ2-5; DNA: TGTGCCAGCAGCTTAACGATGGGAGGGGAGACCCAGTACTTC; CDR3: CASSLTMGGETQYF
V: TRBV11-2; D: -; size: once; J: TRBJ2-3; DNA: TGTGCCAGCAGCTACTCCACAGATACGCAGTATTTT; CDR3: CASSYSTDTQYF
V: TRBV2; D: -; size: -; J: TRBJ1-1; DNA: TGTGCCAGCAGTGAAGCTGGGGCGCCTGAAGCTTTCTTT; CDR3: CASSEAGAPEAFF
V: TRBV4-3; D: -; size: -; J: TRBJ1-5; DNA: TGCGCCAGCAGCCAAGATGGGGGGGCTAGGAATCAGCCCCAGCATTTT; CDR3: CASSQDGGARNQPQHF
V: TRBV7-9; D: -; size: -; J: TRBJ1-6; DNA: TGTGCCAGCAGCCTTCAGGGCTATAATTCACCCCTCCACTTT; CDR3: CASSLQGYNSPLHF
V: TRBV9; D: -; size: -; J: TRBJ2-1; DNA: TGTGCCAGCAGCGTAGGGCTAGCGCCCGAGAATGAGCAGTTCTTC; CDR3: CASSVGLAPENEQFF
V: TRBV11-3; D: -; size: -; J: TRBJ1-6; DNA: TGTGCCAGCAGCTTAGCGGGGCGGGGCTCACCCCTCCACTTT; CDR3: CASSLAGRGSPLHF